Following are 17 T cell receptor beta chains from one sample sequenced in a study of brain T cells in children with intractable seizures. Time point here: blood from clinic visit 5 months post-surgery; TSC patient then seizure free. Repertoires were generated with immunoSEQ multiplex PCR, while TCRdb's copy carries only in-frame clones and drops some. The sample contains a few hundred thousand clones, roughly 93% of which appear only once. The material sequenced was peripheral blood, taken about 5 months after surgery. These receptors all come from a boy under two years old with tuberous sclerosis and intractable seizures.

The chain uses TRBV7-8 and TRBJ2-7; no clear D gene. Deletions cut 4 bases from V and 1 base from J, with 5 bases between. The CDR3 loop spans 12 amino acids. Germline V gene data show CDR1 as SGHVS and CDR2 as FQNEAQ. The chain's CDR3 is CASSSSSYEQYF. The CDR3 bases are TGTGCCAGCAGCTCAAGTTCCTACGAGCAGTACTTC.

A note on this clone: Different DNA sequences within this sample yield the same CDR3. This chain connects TRBV5-6 to TRBJ1-5; D is unclear. V lost 2 bases, J lost 2 bases, and 2 bases lay in between. CDR3 length: 12 amino acids. Germline V gives CDR1 SGHDT, CDR2 YYEEEE. CDR3 nucleotide sequence: TGTGCCAGCAGCTTCGGCAATCAGCCCCAGCATTTT. The encoded protein is CASSFGNQPQHF.

The V gene is TRBV6-5, the J gene TRBJ2-2; TRBD1 is a possible D gene (6 bases). The V and J ends lost 4 bases and 8 bases respectively, with 20 bases between them. This CDR3 is built from 16 residues. The germline gives CDR1 MNHEY, CDR2 SVGAGI. CDR3 residues: CASSFTSSRGAGELFF. In DNA form, the CDR3 reads TGTGCCAGCAGTTTTACCTCTAGCAGGGGCGCGGGGGAGCTGTTTTTT.

The chain employs TRBV2 and TRBJ2-7, with 10 bases fitting TRBD2. The CDR3 is 18 amino acids. Trimming removed 4 bases from V and 5 bases from J; junction bases left unmatched: 17. Germline CDR1 is SNHLY and CDR2 is FYNNEI. Written as DNA, the CDR3 is TGTGCCAGCAGTGTTATATTTCAAGCGGGAGGGGAGGGTGACGAGCAGTACTTC. It translates to CASSVIFQAGGEGDEQYF.

The rearrangement links TRBV10-1 to TRBJ2-1, with TRBD2 matching over 8 bases. CDR3 length: 11 amino acids. Germline V gene data show CDR1 as WNHNN and CDR2 as SYGVQD (reference sequence). J lost 9 bases, V lost 5 bases, and 0 bases had no gene match. The CDR3 region is CASSSGSEQFF. In DNA form, the CDR3 reads TGCGCCAGCAGTAGCGGGAGTGAGCAGTTCTTC.

The rearrangement uses TRBV4-2 and TRBJ2-4; 7 bases align to TRBD2. This CDR3 is built from 19 residues. The germline CDR1 and CDR2 sequences are LGHNA and YNFKEQ. After removal of 3 bases from V and 0 bases from J, the junction contained 14 bases not matched to a gene. CDR3 loop: CASSHVGAGDLLAKNIQYF. DNA for the CDR3: TGTGCCAGCAGCCATGTCGGGGCGGGGGACCTCCTAGCCAAAAACATTCAGTACTTC.

The genes are TRBV10-2 and TRBJ2-7; TRBD2 matches at 14 bases. Germline CDR1 WSHSY, CDR2 SAAADI. The CDR3 runs to 17 residues. V gave up 0 bases and J gave up 4 bases; unmatched junction bases: 5. The CDR3 reads CASSESGTSGRRYEQYF. CDR3 in DNA: TGCGCCAGCAGTGAGTCGGGGACTAGCGGGAGACGGTACGAGCAGTACTTC.

This sequence joins TRBV29-1 and TRBJ2-3; 8 nucleotides match TRBD2. V lost 0 bases and J lost 5; bases outside the gene matches: 10. The CDR3 contains 16 residues. Germline assignment: CDR1 SQVTM and CDR2 ANQGSEA. CDR3 residues: CSVEDRGGNRRDTQYF. Written as DNA, the CDR3 is TGCAGCGTTGAAGATCGGGGGGGCAATCGGAGAGATACGCAGTATTTT.

V is TRBV13 and J is TRBJ2-2; 8 nucleotides align to TRBD2. The V gene's germline CDR1 is PRHDT and CDR2 FYEKMQ (reference sequence). V was clipped by 6 bases and J by 2 bases; unmatched bases: 8. The CDR3 contains 16 residues. The CDR3 sequence: CASSHFSGKNTGELFF. The CDR3 nucleotides are TGTGCCAGCAGTCACTTTAGCGGGAAAAACACCGGGGAGCTGTTTTTT.

The rearrangement uses TRBV19 and TRBJ1-1, with D possibly being TRBD1 (5 bases). CDR1 is LNHDA and CDR2 is SQIVND in the germline V gene (reference sequence). The CDR3 has 15 amino acids. Trimming pared 2 bases from V and 1 base from J, leaving 11 bases between. The CDR3 bases are TGTGCCAGTAGTATAACCGGGACGGCGAACACTGAAGCTTTCTTT. Its translation: CASSITGTANTEAFF.

The chain employs TRBV7-2 and TRBJ2-2, with D unclear. Between the trimmed V and J ends, which lost 1 base and 0 bases, there was a span of 9 bases. CDR1 SGHTA and CDR2 FQGNSA come from the germline V gene. The CDR3 contains 16 residues. The CDR3 loop is CASSLEALANTGELFF. In DNA form, the CDR3 reads TGTGCCAGCAGCTTAGAGGCCTTAGCGAACACCGGGGAGCTGTTTTTT.

This clone came up a few times. This chain connects TRBV27 to TRBJ1-6, with a tentative D call TRBD1 (5 bases). The CDR3 extends over 13 amino acids. V was clipped by 9 bases and J by 13 bases, with 19 bases between them. CDR1 and CDR2 from the germline V gene are MNHEY and SMNVEV (reference sequence). The CDR3 spells CASRRGSVSPLHF. CDR3 bases: TGTGCCAGTAGGAGGGGAAGCGTCTCGCCCCTCCACTTT.

The chain carries TRBV19 and TRBJ1-1, with TRBD1 matching 7 bases. The J segment lost 0 bases and the V segment lost 4 bases, leaving 8 bases of the junction unmatched. Germline V gene lookup returns CDR1 LNHDA and CDR2 SQIVND (reference sequence). This CDR3 has 16 residues. The CDR3 sequence: CASSTVPGGLNTEAFF. As DNA, the CDR3 is TGTGCCAGTAGTACCGTCCCAGGGGGGTTGAACACTGAAGCTTTCTTT. Full variable domain (remainder filled in from reference TRBV19 and TRBJ1-1): DGGITQSPKYLFRKEGQNVTLSCEQNLNHDAMYWYRQDPGQGLRLIYYSQIVNDFQKGDIAEGYSVSREKKESFPLTVTSAQKNPTAFYLCASSTVPGGLNTEAFFGQGTRLTVV.

The rearrangement uses TRBV27 and TRBJ2-2; no clear D. The V gene's germline CDR1 is MNHEY and CDR2 SMNVEV (reference sequence). The CDR3 is made up of 12 amino acids. V was clipped by 5 bases and J by 5 bases, with 6 bases between them. The CDR3 DNA reads as TGTGCCAGCAGTCATATAACCGGGGAGCTGTTTTTT. Translation: CASSHITGELFF.

The chain combines TRBV6-5 with TRBJ2-7; D not resolved. V was shortened by 3 bases and J by 5 bases, with 17 bases between the two germline ends. Per the germline V gene, CDR1 is MNHEY and CDR2 is SVGAGI. The CDR3 totals 15 residues. CDR3 sequence: CASSYGPALRNEQYF. CDR3 bases: TGTGCCAGCAGTTATGGTCCTGCCCTTAGGAACGAGCAGTACTTC.

The V gene is TRBV6-1, the J gene TRBJ2-2, with TRBD2 as a possible D gene (6 bases). Trimming took 3 bases from V and 5 from J, leaving 7 bases between them. This CDR3 has 13 amino acids. Germline-derived CDR1 and CDR2 are MNHNS and SASEGT. CDR3 DNA sequence: TGTGCCAGCAGTGAGGCGGGGACCGGGGAGCTGTTTTTT. Encoded protein: CASSEAGTGELFF.

This clone came up a few times. The chain links TRBV6-1 to TRBJ1-1; no clear D. V lost 3 bases and J lost 2, with 10 bases in between. CDR1 and CDR2 (germline): MNHNS, SASEGT. This CDR3 is built from 14 residues. CDR3 sequence: CASSDWGFNTEAFF. Written as DNA, the CDR3 is TGTGCCAGCAGTGATTGGGGTTTCAACACTGAAGCTTTCTTT.